This TCR beta chain came from a study of T cell repertoires in cytomegalovirus infection. One entry per CDR3 protein results from TCRdb running MiXCR on the reads. The repertoire holds roughly 720,000 distinct CDR3 sequences, with 35% as singletons. V lost 4 bases, J lost 3 bases, and 17 bases lay in between. Germline CDR1 SGHDT, CDR2 YYEEEE. This CDR3 spans 16 amino acids. The receptor's source is a human donor in good health (CMV status not recorded). Some clones in this sample may be carry-over from other donors' samples. Sequenced sample: PBMCs. The chain uses TRBV5-6 and TRBJ2-1; D perhaps matches TRBD1 (6 bases). The CDR3 region has the DNA TGTGCCAGCAGCGAGGGGGACCTGGCCCTCTACAATGAGCAGTTCTTC. It encodes CASSEGDLALYNEQFF.